The clone carrying this T cell receptor (beta chain) was seen repeatedly, ten times or more. It was RNA transcripts that yielded the amplified TCR beta CDR3 regions. An initial round of RT-PCR targeting the TCR CDR3 relied on the HTBI primer set. Via MiXCR, TCRdb re-called the multiplex PCR reads, giving one row per CDR3 protein. The sample lists 200,000 to 300,000 distinct CDR3 sequences; approximately 23% were seen once. This entry belongs to a study of T cells in Graves' hyperthyroidism and ophthalmopathy. Germline V gene lookup returns CDR1 MDHEN and CDR2 SYDVKM. The V and J ends lost 6 bases and 5 bases respectively, with 13 bases between them. CDR3 length: 13 residues.

The J gene is TRBJ1-1, the V gene TRBV28, with D possibly TRBD1 on 6 matching bases. This receptor was taken from a woman in her thirties or forties with Graves' ophthalmopathy. The sample taken for sequencing was blood. CDR3 in amino acids: CASRTGRVTEAFF. CDR3 nucleotides: TGTGCCAGCAGAACAGGGAGGGTTACTGAAGCTTTCTTT.